The next 17 T cell receptor beta chains were all read from a single sample in a study of T-cell reconstitution after alpha-beta-depleted transplantation in children. Unique molecular identifiers featured in how the TCRbeta library was prepared. TCRdb recomputed calls from the PCR reads with MiXCR, one row per CDR3 protein. Of hundreds of thousands of distinct CDR3 sequences listed, about an eighth are singletons. Sample: PBMCs, taken before TCRalphabeta/CD19-depleted stem cell transplant. The receptors here all came from a girl aged 2-10 years with congenital amegakaryocytic thrombocytopenia, due to receive a stem cell transplant.

This clonotype was counted many times. The chain uses TRBV12-5 and TRBJ1-2; a weak D match, TRBD1 (5 bases). CDR1 is LGHNT, CDR2 FRNRAP, per germline. This CDR3 contains 13 residues. V was cut by 10 bases and J by 8 bases, with 20 bases left in between. Here the CDR3 DNA reads TGTGCTACCACAGGAGAGTCGTTGGGAGGCTACACCTTC. This codes for CATTGESLGGYTF.

Remarks on this clonotype: This CDR3 fails to terminate in the conserved phenylalanine or tryptophan, so it likely reflects a read error. The genes are TRBV7-3 and TRBJ2-1; 9 bases match TRBD2. The CDR3 runs 16 residues. The germline V gene encodes CDR1 SGHTA and CDR2 FQGTGA. Trimming at V came to 2 bases and at J to 6 bases, leaving 8 bases not matched to a gene. The CDR3 DNA reads TGTGCCAGCAGCTTATACTCTAGCGGGGCCTCCAATGAGCAGTTCTTG. It translates to CASSLYSSGASNEQFL.

This clonotype appeared a few times. V usage is TRBV7-8 and J usage is TRBJ2-2; D is ambiguous. Germline V CDR1 and CDR2: SGHVS, FQNEAQ. Trimming stripped 5 bases from V and 3 bases from J, with 10 bases between. This CDR3 is built from 14 residues. CDR3 nucleotide sequence: TGTGCCAGCAGCCCCTGGTCATACACCGGGGAGCTGTTTTTT. Its translation is CASSPWSYTGELFF.

This clonotype was seen a few times. J is TRBJ2-1 and V is TRBV20-1; TRBD2 aligns across 8 bases. V shed 6 bases and J 9 bases; nucleotides not matched to a gene: 10. The CDR3 loop spans 13 amino acids. Germline V CDR1 and CDR2: DFQATT, SNEGSKA (reference sequence). CDR3 in amino acids: CSATQLAGSEQFF. DNA of the CDR3: TGCAGTGCCACACAGCTAGCGGGCTCTGAGCAGTTCTTC.

There are many counts of this clonotype. The chain employs TRBV20-1 and TRBJ2-7; 11 bases map to TRBD1. Trimming took 6 bases from V and 7 from J; bases not matched to a gene: 8. Germline V CDR1 and CDR2: DFQATT, SNEGSKA (reference sequence). The CDR3 has 13 residues. CDR3: CSAISGTGGEQYF. The CDR3, as DNA: TGCAGTGCGATCTCCGGGACAGGGGGGGAGCAGTACTTC.

This clonotype was counted a few times. The chain has TRBV20-1 and TRBJ2-1; TRBD2 is a possible D gene (6 bases). CDR1 and CDR2 (germline): DFQATT, SNEGSKA (reference sequence). Trimming shortened V by 0 bases and J by 7 bases, and 22 bases separated the two germline ends. The CDR3 is 17 residues long. CDR3 region: CSARDAVTSSFRNEQFF. CDR3 bases: TGCAGTGCTAGAGATGCCGTCACTAGCAGCTTTAGGAATGAGCAGTTCTTC.

This clonotype was recorded at least ten times. V and J are TRBV12-3 or TRBV12-4 and TRBJ1-3, with D uncertain. Trimming took 5 bases from V and 0 from J, leaving 17 bases between them. This CDR3 contains 17 residues. CDR3 sequence: CASSPTFSGFSGNTIYF. CDR3 DNA sequence: TGTGCCAGCAGTCCGACCTTCTCAGGTTTCTCTGGAAACACCATATATTTT.

On this clonotype itself: This may stem from a read error, because a much larger clone lies one nucleotide away. This rearrangement joins TRBV7-2 to TRBJ1-1; D is undetermined. The germline V gene has CDR1 SGHTA and CDR2 FQGNSA. With 3 bases removed from V and 2 bases from J, the gap between germline ends came to 10 bases. The length of the CDR3 is 14 residues. The CDR3 DNA reads TGTGCCAGCAGCTTCTGGCCGAGTAACACTGAAGCTTTCTTT. Protein: CASSFWPSNTEAFF.

This clonotype has more than one count but fewer than ten. V and J are TRBV12-3 or TRBV12-4 and TRBJ1-5; 7 bases are shared with TRBD1. The CDR3 has 15 amino acids. The junction had 10 bases not matched to a gene; V was cut back by 5 bases and J by 6 bases. Written as DNA, the CDR3 is TGTGCCAGCAGTACCGGGACAGAGGGTCGTCAGCCCCAGCATTTT. This sequence encodes CASSTGTEGRQPQHF.

This clonotype has at least ten counts. The chain carries TRBV20-1 and TRBJ1-5; the match to TRBD1 covers 11 bases. Germline V gene data show CDR1 as DFQATT and CDR2 as SNEGSKA (reference sequence). CDR3 size: 17 residues. V lost 4 bases to trimming and J lost 6 bases; unmatched junction nucleotides: 14. The CDR3, as DNA: TGCAGTGCTACCCCGGACAGGGGGCTACCTTCGACTCAGCCCCAGCATTTT. Its translation: CSATPDRGLPSTQPQHF.

This clonotype was seen ten or more times. The chain carries TRBV6-5 and TRBJ2-2; the D is unclear. V lost 0 bases, J lost 2 bases, and 7 bases lay in between. CDR1 and CDR2 from the germline V gene are MNHEY and SVGAGI. The CDR3 loop spans 15 amino acids. CDR3 in amino acids: CASSYSSTNTGELFF. CDR3 nucleotides: TGTGCCAGCAGTTACTCCTCCACAAACACCGGGGAGCTGTTTTTT.

This clonotype was observed many times. This chain connects TRBV20-1 to TRBJ2-5, with 7 bases aligning to TRBD2. The ends lost 5 bases at V and 0 bases at J; junction bases unmatched: 3. CDR3 size: 13 residues. From germline, CDR1 is DFQATT and CDR2 SNEGSKA (reference sequence). CDR3 protein: CSARGSYQETQYF. CDR3 coding DNA: TGCAGTGCTCGCGGGAGCTACCAAGAGACCCAGTACTTC.

This clonotype was found once. This sequence may be a read error, since a much larger clone differs from it by one base. V gene TRBV12-3 or TRBV12-4 combines with J gene TRBJ1-3, with D possibly being TRBD1 (6 bases). The CDR3 is made up of 14 amino acids. In DNA, the CDR3 is TGTGTCAGCAGTCAGAGGACAGTTGGAAACACCATATATTTT. Translated: CVSSQRTVGNTIYF.

This clonotype occurred many times. The chain joins TRBV20-1 to TRBJ2-7; unclear D gene. CDR1 DFQATT and CDR2 SNEGSKA come from the germline V gene (reference sequence). V shed 2 bases and J shed 3 bases, with 8 bases lying between them. This CDR3 is built from 12 residues. CDR3 coding DNA: TGCAGTGCTAGATCTCGGAGCTACGAGCAGTACTTC. Translated: CSARSRSYEQYF.

The J gene is TRBJ2-7, the V gene TRBV29-1; 7 nucleotides match TRBD1. Trimming cost V 4 bases and J 0 bases; bases outside gene matches: 3. Looked up from germline, CDR1 is SQVTM and CDR2 is ANQGSEA. CDR3 size: 13 residues. This chain's CDR3 is CSVVRQGSYEQYF. In nucleotides, the CDR3 is TGCAGCGTTGTCCGACAGGGCTCCTACGAGCAGTACTTC.

The chain employs TRBV20-1 and TRBJ2-7; TRBD1 matches 7 bases. The CDR3 covers 14 residues. The V gene's germline CDR1 is DFQATT and CDR2 SNEGSKA (reference sequence). The junction had 5 bases not matched to a gene; V was cut back by 1 base and J by 2 bases. The CDR3 bases are TGCAGTGCTAGAGGGGTGCAGGGGGCCTACGAGCAGTACTTC. It is translated as CSARGVQGAYEQYF.

This clonotype came up many times. The rearrangement links TRBV7-2 to TRBJ2-2, with D maybe TRBD2 (5 bases). The CDR3 loop spans 14 amino acids. The germline CDR1 and CDR2 sequences are SGHTA and FQGNSA. V dropped 2 bases and J dropped 6 bases, with 10 bases sitting between them. CDR3 in DNA: TGTGCCAGCAGCTTAAGCCTAGCTGCCGGGGAGCTGTTTTTT. Translated, it gives CASSLSLAAGELFF.